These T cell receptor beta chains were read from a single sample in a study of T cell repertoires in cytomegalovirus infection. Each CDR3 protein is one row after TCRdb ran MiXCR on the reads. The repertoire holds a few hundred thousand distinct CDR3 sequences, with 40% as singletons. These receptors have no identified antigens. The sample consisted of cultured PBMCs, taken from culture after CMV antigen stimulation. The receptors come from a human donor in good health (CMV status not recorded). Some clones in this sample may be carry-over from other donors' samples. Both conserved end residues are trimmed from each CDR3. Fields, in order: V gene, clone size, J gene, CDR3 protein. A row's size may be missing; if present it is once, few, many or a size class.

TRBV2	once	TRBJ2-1	ATTTNINEQF
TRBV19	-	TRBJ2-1	ASSIEIALYNEQF
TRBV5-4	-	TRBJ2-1	ASSLEVLGGREDEQF
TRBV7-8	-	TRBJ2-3	ASSLAVSGGLTDTQY
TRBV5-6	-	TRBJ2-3	ASRPGTSGRDQNTDTQY
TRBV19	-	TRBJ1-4	ASTLGSLSEEKLF
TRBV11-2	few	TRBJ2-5	ASSLAGGVQETQY
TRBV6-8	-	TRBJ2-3	ASSPLTEVSGYVGDTQY
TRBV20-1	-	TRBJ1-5	SARDAVSNQPQH
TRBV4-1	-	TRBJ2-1	ASSQRSGRVDNEQF
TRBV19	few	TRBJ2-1	ASGQGDYNEQF
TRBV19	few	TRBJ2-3	ATGGGTGTDTQY
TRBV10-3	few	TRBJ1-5	AITESYSNQPQH
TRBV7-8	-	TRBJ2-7	ASSPLGGGGAVQYEQY
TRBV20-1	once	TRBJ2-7	SAADTSVFSYEQY
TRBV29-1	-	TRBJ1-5	SVHPRTEPFLGIGKPQH
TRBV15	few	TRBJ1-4	ATSRGHEKLF
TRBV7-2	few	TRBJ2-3	ASSFRLAGGRVDTQY
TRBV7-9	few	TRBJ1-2	ASSSIQGGYGYT
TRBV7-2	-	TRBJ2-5	ASSSYATQY
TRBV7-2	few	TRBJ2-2	ATLFDRGPGELF
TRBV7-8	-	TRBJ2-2	ASSPGDLRAGELF
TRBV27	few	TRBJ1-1	ASRDRARTEAF
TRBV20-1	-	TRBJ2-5	SARRRGSRDGTQY